The rows below give T cell receptor beta chains drawn from one sample of a study of Graves' ophthalmopathy and Graves' hyperthyroidism. TCRdb fed the multiplex PCR reads into MiXCR, producing one record per CDR3 protein. Here the sample spans roughly 400,000 distinct CDR3 sequences, 15% to 17% being singletons. The sample taken for sequencing was peripheral blood. The receptors shown here come from a woman aged 18 to 35 with stable Graves' hyperthyroidism. Both conserved end residues are part of each CDR3. A D gene is named only where the DNA matches it firmly. The size of a clone is reported for some rows only, either as once, few or many, or as a class for expanded clones.

CDR3nt: TGTGCCAGCCCAATTCGCGAGGGAGGTTACACTGAAGCTTTCTTT
CDR3aa: CASPIREGGYTEAFF
v_gene: TRBV18
len: 15
j_gene: TRBJ1-1
abundance: few
d_gene: .

CDR3nt: TGCGCCAGCAGCTTTGGAGCGGACCCCTACGAGCAGTACTTC
CDR3aa: CASSFGADPYEQYF
v_gene: TRBV5-1
len: 14
j_gene: TRBJ2-7
abundance: .
d_gene: .

CDR3nt: TGTGCCTGGGGGGACGGAATGAACACTGAAGCTTTCTTT
CDR3aa: CAWGDGMNTEAFF
v_gene: TRBV30
len: 13
j_gene: TRBJ1-1
abundance: .
d_gene: .

CDR3nt: TGTGCCAGCAGGCGACAGGGGTACGAGCAGTACTTC
CDR3aa: CASRRQGYEQYF
v_gene: TRBV2
len: 12
j_gene: TRBJ2-7
abundance: many
d_gene: TRBD1

CDR3nt: TGCGCCAGCACCCGGGACAGTAGCTCCTGCGAGCAGTACTTC
CDR3aa: CASTRDSSSCEQYF
v_gene: TRBV5-1
len: 14
j_gene: TRBJ2-7
abundance: few
d_gene: TRBD1

CDR3nt: TGTGCCAGCAGCCGGGCAGCGGGGGAACAAGAGACCCAGTACTTC
CDR3aa: CASSRAAGEQETQYF
v_gene: TRBV4-2
len: 15
j_gene: TRBJ2-5
abundance: few
d_gene: TRBD2

CDR3nt: TGTGCCAGCAGCTTAGTGCCAGGACAGGCAACTGAAGCTTTCTTT
CDR3aa: CASSLVPGQATEAFF
v_gene: TRBV7-3
len: 15
j_gene: TRBJ1-1
abundance: .
d_gene: TRBD1

CDR3nt: TGTGCCATCAGTGGATTACAGGGGTGGGGCACTGAAGCTTTCTTT
CDR3aa: CAISGLQGWGTEAFF
v_gene: TRBV10-3
len: 15
j_gene: TRBJ1-1
abundance: many
d_gene: TRBD1

CDR3nt: TGTGCCAGCAGTTCGCTAGGGGGCCGTAGCAATCAGCCCCAGCATTTT
CDR3aa: CASSSLGGRSNQPQHF
v_gene: TRBV12-3/TRBV12-4
len: 16
j_gene: TRBJ1-5
abundance: .
d_gene: TRBD1

CDR3nt: TGTGCCAGCAGGTCGGGGAATGGCTACACCTTC
CDR3aa: CASRSGNGYTF
v_gene: TRBV12-3/TRBV12-4
len: 11
j_gene: TRBJ1-2
abundance: many
d_gene: .

CDR3nt: TGTGCCAGTAGTATAATGCAGAATAGCAATCAGCCCCAGCATTTT
CDR3aa: CASSIMQNSNQPQHF
v_gene: TRBV19
len: 15
j_gene: TRBJ1-5
abundance: many
d_gene: .

CDR3nt: TGCAGCGCCTTACAGGCAGGGGGCCAGCCCCAGCATTTT
CDR3aa: CSALQAGGQPQHF
v_gene: TRBV29-1
len: 13
j_gene: TRBJ1-5
abundance: .
d_gene: TRBD1

CDR3nt: TGTGCCAGCAGCGAGCAGGGGTTTCGTAACACTGAAGCTTTCTTT
CDR3aa: CASSEQGFRNTEAFF
v_gene: TRBV11-2
len: 15
j_gene: TRBJ1-1
abundance: many
d_gene: .

CDR3nt: TGTGCTAGTGGTTTGGGACCCCTCGGAAACACCATATATTTT
CDR3aa: CASGLGPLGNTIYF
v_gene: TRBV12-5
len: 14
j_gene: TRBJ1-3
abundance: many
d_gene: .

CDR3nt: TGTGCCAGCAGTTCACAGGGGCTACGAGGAGAGCAGTACTTC
CDR3aa: CASSSQGLRGEQYF
v_gene: TRBV12-3/TRBV12-4
len: 14
j_gene: TRBJ2-7
abundance: many
d_gene: TRBD1